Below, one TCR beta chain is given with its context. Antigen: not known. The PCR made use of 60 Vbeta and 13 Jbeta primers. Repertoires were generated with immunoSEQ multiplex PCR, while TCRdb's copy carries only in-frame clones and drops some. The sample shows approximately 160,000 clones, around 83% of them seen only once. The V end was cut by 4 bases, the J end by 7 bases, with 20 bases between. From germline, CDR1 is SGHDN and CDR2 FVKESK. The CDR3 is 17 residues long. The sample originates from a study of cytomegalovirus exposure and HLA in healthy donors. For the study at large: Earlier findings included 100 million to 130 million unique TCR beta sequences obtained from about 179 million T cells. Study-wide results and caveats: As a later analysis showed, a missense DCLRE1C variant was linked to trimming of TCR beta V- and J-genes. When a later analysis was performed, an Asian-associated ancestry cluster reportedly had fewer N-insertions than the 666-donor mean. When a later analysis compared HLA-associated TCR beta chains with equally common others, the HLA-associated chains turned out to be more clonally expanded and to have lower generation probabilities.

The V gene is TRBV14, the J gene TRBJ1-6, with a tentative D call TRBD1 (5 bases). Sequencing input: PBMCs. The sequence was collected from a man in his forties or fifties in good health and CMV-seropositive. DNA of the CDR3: TGTGCCAGCAGCCTCTTGCTAGGAGGGGCTGGGAATTCACCCCTCCACTTT. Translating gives CASSLLLGGAGNSPLHF.